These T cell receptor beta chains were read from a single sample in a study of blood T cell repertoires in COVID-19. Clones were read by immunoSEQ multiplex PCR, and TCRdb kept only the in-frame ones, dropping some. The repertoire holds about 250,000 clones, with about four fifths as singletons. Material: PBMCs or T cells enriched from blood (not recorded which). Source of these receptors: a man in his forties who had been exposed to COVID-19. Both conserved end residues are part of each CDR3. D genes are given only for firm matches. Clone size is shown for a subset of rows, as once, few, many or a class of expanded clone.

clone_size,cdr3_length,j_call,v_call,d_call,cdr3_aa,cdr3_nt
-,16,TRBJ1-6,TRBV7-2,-,CASSPLSLKFNSPLHF,TGTGCCAGCAGCCCCCTTAGTCTAAAGTTTAATTCACCCCTCCACTTT
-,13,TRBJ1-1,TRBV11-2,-,CASSSTGNTEAFF,TGTGCCAGCAGCTCAACGGGTAACACTGAAGCTTTCTTT
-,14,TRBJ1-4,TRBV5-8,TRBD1,CASSLGQGYEKLFF,TGTGCCAGCAGTTTGGGACAGGGATATGAAAAACTGTTTTTT
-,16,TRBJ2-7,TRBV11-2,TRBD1,CASSLKGGQGRSEQYF,TGTGCCAGCAGCTTGAAGGGAGGACAGGGTAGAAGCGAGCAGTACTTC
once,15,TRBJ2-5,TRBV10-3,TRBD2,CAISPWTSGSETQYF,TGTGCCATCAGTCCATGGACTAGCGGGTCAGAGACCCAGTACTTC
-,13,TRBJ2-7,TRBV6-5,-,CASSTAGPYEQYF,TGTGCCAGCAGTACCGCCGGTCCATACGAGCAGTACTTC
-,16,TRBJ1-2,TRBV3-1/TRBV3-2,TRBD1,CASSDHRTGGYDGYTF,TGTGCCAGCAGCGATCACCGGACAGGGGGTTACGATGGCTACACCTTC
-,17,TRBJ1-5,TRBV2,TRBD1,CASRGVNPGQVNQPQHF,TGTGCCAGCAGGGGCGTCAACCCGGGACAGGTCAATCAGCCCCAGCATTTT
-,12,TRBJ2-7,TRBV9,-,CASGPGGGEQYF,TGTGCCAGCGGACCCGGGGGAGGCGAGCAGTACTTC
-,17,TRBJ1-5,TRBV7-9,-,CASSLGTGSYSNQPQHF,TGTGCCAGCAGCTTAGGTACAGGGAGTTATAGCAATCAGCCCCAGCATTTT
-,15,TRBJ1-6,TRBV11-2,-,CASRLTGGRGSPLHF,TGTGCCAGCAGGTTAACCGGCGGAAGAGGTTCACCCCTCCACTTT
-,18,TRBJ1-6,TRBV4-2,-,CASSQDLVGKAYRSPLHF,TGTGCCAGCAGCCAAGATTTGGTGGGCAAGGCCTACCGATCACCCCTCCACTTT
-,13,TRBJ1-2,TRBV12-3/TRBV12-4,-,CASSFDSLYGYTF,TGTGCCAGCAGTTTTGACAGCTTATATGGCTACACCTTC
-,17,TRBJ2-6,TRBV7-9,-,CASSPPIRGSGANVLTF,TGTGCCAGCAGCCCCCCCATACGGGGTTCCGGGGCCAACGTCCTGACTTTC
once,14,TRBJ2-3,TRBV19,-,CASSGGARTDTQYF,TGTGCCAGTAGTGGCGGGGCCCGCACAGATACGCAGTATTTT
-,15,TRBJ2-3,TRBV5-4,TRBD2,CASARRAGGPDTQYF,TGTGCCAGTGCGCGAAGAGCGGGAGGGCCAGATACGCAGTATTTT
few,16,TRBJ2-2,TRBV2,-,CASSEIRGSHTGELFF,TGTGCCAGCAGTGAAATTCGGGGGAGCCACACCGGGGAGCTGTTTTTT
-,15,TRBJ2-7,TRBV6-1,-,CASSEVTGTPYEQYF,TGTGCCAGCAGTGAAGTTACAGGGACCCCCTACGAGCAGTACTTC
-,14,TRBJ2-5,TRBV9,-,CASSVAAREETQYF,TGTGCCAGCAGCGTAGCGGCTAGAGAAGAGACCCAGTACTTC
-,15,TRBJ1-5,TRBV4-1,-,CASSQRQISNQPQHF,TGCGCCAGCAGCCAACGACAGATTTCCAATCAGCCCCAGCATTTT
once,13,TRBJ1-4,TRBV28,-,CASSRTWNEKLFF,TGTGCCAGCAGTCGTACTTGGAATGAAAAACTGTTTTTT
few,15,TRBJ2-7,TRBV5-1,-,CASSPLLGGAPEQYF,TGCGCCAGCAGCCCTCTGCTGGGGGGGGCTCCCGAGCAGTACTTC
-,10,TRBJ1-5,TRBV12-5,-,CASAYQPQHF,TGTGCTAGTGCATATCAGCCCCAGCATTTT
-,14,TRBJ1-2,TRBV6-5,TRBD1,CASSYSTGNYGYTF,TGTGCCAGCAGTTACTCGACAGGGAACTATGGCTACACCTTC
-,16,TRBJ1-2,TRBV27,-,CASSLLAASETYGYTF,TGTGCCAGCAGTTTATTAGCGGCCTCGGAAACCTATGGCTACACCTTC
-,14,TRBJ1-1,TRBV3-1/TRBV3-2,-,CASSRNKQGAGAFF,TGTGCCAGCAGCCGGAACAAACAGGGCGCCGGAGCTTTCTTT
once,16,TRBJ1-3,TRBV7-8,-,CASSLGMGSSGNTIYF,TGTGCCAGCAGCTTAGGTATGGGGAGCTCTGGAAACACCATATATTTT
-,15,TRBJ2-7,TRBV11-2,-,CASSLIASPDYEQYF,TGTGCCAGCAGCTTAATCGCTAGCCCAGATTACGAGCAGTACTTC
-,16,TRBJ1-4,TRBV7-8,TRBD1,CASSPDRVATNEKLFF,TGTGCCAGCAGCCCTGACAGGGTGGCAACTAATGAAAAACTGTTTTTT
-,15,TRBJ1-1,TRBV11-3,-,CASSARTVEGTEAFF,TGTGCCAGCAGCGCCAGGACAGTTGAGGGCACTGAAGCTTTCTTT
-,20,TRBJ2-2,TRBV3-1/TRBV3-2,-,CASSLAGQPTTFTNTGELFF,TGTGCCAGCAGCCTAGCGGGACAGCCAACAACTTTTACGAACACCGGGGAGCTGTTTTTT
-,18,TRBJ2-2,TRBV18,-,CASSLAFSGRANTGELFF,TGTGCCAGCTCACTGGCCTTCTCGGGCAGGGCTAACACCGGGGAGCTGTTTTTT
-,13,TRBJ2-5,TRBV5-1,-,CASSLDLAETQYF,TGCGCCAGCAGCTTGGATCTAGCGGAGACCCAGTACTTC
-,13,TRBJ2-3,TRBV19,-,CASKGGLRDTQYF,TGTGCCAGTAAAGGGGGATTGAGAGATACGCAGTATTTT
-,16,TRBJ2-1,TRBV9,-,CASSVAGHLSYNEQFF,TGTGCCAGCAGCGTAGCTGGCCATCTCTCCTACAATGAGCAGTTCTTC
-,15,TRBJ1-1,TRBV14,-,CASSLRPPPGGEAFF,TGTGCCAGCAGCCTCAGACCACCCCCGGGAGGTGAAGCTTTCTTT
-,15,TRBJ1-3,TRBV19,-,CASTRAAGVGNTIYF,TGTGCCAGTACTAGGGCCGCGGGTGTTGGAAACACCATATATTTT
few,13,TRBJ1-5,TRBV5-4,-,CASSFLLFQPQHF,TGTGCCAGCAGCTTTCTCTTATTTCAGCCCCAGCATTTT
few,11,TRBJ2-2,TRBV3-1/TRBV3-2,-,CASSSPTSSFF,TGTGCCAGCAGCTCCCCTACCTCCTCGTTTTTT
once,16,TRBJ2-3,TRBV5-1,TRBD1,CASSMNRQGGRDTQYF,TGCGCCAGCAGCATGAACAGACAGGGTGGAAGAGATACGCAGTATTTT
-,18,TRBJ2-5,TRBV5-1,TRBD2,CASSTGVLAGGPGETQYF,TGCGCCAGCAGTACTGGGGTCTTAGCGGGAGGGCCCGGGGAGACCCAGTACTTC
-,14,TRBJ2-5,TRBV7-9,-,CASSPQMYQETQYF,TGTGCCAGCAGCCCACAGATGTACCAAGAGACCCAGTACTTC
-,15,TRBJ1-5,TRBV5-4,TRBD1,CASSSGTERSQPQHF,TGTGCCAGCAGCTCAGGGACAGAAAGAAGTCAGCCCCAGCATTTT